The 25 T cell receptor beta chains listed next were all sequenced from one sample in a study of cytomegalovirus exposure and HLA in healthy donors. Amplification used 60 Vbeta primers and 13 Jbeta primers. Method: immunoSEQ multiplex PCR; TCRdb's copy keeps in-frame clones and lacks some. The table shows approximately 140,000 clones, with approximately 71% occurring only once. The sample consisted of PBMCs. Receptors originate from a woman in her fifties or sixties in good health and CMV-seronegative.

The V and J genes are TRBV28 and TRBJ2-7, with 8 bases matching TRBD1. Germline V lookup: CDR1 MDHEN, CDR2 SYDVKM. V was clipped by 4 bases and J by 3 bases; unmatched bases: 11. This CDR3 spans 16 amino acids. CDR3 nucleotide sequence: TGTGCCAGCAGTTCGCCTGCGGACAGGGCGAGCTACGAGCAGTACTTC. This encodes CASSSPADRASYEQYF.

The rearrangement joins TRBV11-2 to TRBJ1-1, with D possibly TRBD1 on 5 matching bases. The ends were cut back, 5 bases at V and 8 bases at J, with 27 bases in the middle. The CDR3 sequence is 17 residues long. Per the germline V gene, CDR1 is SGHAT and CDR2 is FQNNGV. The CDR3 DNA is TGTGCCAGCAGCCGACGGACATGGACGTCCCGACCTGGGGAAGCTTTCTTT. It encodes CASSRRTWTSRPGEAFF.

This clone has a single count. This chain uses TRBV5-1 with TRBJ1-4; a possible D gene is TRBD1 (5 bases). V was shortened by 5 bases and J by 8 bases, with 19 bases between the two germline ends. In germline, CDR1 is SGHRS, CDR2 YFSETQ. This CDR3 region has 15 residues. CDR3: CASSLGGAEAEKLFF. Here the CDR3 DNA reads TGCGCCAGCAGTTTAGGTGGGGCTGAGGCGGAAAAACTGTTTTTT. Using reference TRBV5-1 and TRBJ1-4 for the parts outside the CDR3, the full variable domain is KAGVTQTPRYLIKTRGQQVTLSCSPISGHRSVSWYQQTPGQGLQFLFEYFSETQRNKGNFPGRFSGRQFSNSRSEMNVSTLELGDSALYLCASSLGGAEAEKLFFGSGTQLSVL.

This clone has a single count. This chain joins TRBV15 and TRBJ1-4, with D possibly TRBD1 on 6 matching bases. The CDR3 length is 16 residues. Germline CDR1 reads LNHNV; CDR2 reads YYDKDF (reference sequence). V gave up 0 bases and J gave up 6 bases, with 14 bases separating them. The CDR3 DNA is TGTGCCACCAGCAGAGAGGTTGGGTCAGGGGATGAAAAACTGTTTTTT. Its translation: CATSREVGSGDEKLFF.

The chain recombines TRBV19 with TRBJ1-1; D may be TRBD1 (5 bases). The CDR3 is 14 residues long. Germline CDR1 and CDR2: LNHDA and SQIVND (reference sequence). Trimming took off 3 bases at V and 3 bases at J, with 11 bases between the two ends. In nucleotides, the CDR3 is TGTGCCAGTAGTATGGGCAGGGCCCACACTGAAGCTTTCTTT. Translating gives CASSMGRAHTEAFF.

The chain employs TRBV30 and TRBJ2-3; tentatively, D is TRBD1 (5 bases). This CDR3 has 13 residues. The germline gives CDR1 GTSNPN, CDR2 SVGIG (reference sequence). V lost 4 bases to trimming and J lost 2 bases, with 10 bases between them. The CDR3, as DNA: TGTGCCTGGACGGTGGGGCTCACAGATACGCAGTATTTT. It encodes CAWTVGLTDTQYF.

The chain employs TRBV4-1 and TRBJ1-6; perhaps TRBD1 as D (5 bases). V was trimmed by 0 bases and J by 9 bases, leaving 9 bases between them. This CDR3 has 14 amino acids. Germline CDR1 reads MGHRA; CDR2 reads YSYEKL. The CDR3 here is CASSQETVGSPLHF. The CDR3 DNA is TGCGCCAGCAGCCAAGAGACAGTAGGTTCACCCCTCCACTTT.

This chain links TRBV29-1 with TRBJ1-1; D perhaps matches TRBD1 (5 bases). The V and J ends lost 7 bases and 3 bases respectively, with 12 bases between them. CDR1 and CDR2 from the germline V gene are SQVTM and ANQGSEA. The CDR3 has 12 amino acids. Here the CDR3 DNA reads TGCAGCGCCACTGGGGGGTACACTGAAGCTTTCTTT. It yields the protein CSATGGYTEAFF.

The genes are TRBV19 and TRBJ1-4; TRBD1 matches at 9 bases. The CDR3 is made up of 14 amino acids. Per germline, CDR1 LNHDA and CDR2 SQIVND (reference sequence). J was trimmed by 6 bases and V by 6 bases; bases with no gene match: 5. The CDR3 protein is CASSPQGADEKLFF. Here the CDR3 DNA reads TGTGCCAGTAGCCCACAGGGGGCTGATGAAAAACTGTTTTTT.

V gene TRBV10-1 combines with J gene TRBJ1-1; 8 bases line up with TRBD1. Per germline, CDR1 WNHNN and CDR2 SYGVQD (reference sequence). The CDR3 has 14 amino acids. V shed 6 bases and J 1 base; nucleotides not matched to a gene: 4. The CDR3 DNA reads TGCGCCAGCAGCCCCGGGACAGGGAACACTGAAGCTTTCTTT. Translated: CASSPGTGNTEAFF.

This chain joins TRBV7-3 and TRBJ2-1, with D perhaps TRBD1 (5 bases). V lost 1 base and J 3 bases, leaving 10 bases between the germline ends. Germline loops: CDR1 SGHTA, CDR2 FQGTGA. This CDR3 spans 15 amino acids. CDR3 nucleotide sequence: TGTGCCAGCAGCTTAAATCCAGGGATCTACAATGAGCAGTTCTTC. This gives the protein CASSLNPGIYNEQFF.

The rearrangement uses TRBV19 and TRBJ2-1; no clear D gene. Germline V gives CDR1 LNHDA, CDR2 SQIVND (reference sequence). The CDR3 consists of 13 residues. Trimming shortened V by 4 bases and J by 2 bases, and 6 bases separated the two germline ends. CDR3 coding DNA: TGTGCCAGTAGTAACACACCCTACAATGAGCAGTTCTTC. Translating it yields CASSNTPYNEQFF. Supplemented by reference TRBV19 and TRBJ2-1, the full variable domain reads DGGITQSPKYLFRKEGQNVTLSCEQNLNHDAMYWYRQDPGQGLRLIYYSQIVNDFQKGDIAEGYSVSREKKESFPLTVTSAQKNPTAFYLCASSNTPYNEQFFGPGTRLTVL.

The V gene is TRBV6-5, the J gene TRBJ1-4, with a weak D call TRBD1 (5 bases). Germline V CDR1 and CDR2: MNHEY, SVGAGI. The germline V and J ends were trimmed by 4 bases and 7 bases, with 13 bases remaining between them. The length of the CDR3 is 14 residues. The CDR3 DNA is TGTGCCAGCAGTTCCGCAGGGTCGTTTGAAAAACTGTTTTTT. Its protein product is CASSSAGSFEKLFF.

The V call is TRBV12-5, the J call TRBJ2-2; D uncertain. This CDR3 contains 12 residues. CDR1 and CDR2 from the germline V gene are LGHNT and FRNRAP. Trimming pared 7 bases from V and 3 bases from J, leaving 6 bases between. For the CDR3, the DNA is TGTGCTAGTGCACGGGACACCGGGGAGCTGTTTTTT. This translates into CASARDTGELFF.

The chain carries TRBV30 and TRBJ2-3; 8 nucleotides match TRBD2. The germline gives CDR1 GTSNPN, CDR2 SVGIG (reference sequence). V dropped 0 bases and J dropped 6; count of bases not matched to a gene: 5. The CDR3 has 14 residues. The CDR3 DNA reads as TGTGCCTGGAGTGTACGAGCGGGGGCCGATACGCAGTATTTT. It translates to CAWSVRAGADTQYF.

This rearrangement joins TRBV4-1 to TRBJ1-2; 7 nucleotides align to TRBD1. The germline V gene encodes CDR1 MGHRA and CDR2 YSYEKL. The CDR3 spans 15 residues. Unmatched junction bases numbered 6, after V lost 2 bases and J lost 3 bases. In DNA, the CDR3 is TGCGCCAGCAGCCAAAAGACAGGGTTTGACTATGGCTACACCTTC. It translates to CASSQKTGFDYGYTF.

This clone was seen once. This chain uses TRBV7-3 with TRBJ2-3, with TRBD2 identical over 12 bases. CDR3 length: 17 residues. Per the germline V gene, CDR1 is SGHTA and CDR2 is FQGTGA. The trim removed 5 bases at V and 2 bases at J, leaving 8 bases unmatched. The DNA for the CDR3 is TGTGCCAGCAGCGCCGGACTAGCGGGGACATCCACAGATACGCAGTATTTT. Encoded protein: CASSAGLAGTSTDTQYF.

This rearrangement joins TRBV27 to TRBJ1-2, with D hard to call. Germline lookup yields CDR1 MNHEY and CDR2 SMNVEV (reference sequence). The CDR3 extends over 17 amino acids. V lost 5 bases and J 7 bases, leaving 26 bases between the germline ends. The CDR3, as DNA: TGTGCCAGCAGTACCGACCCGCTGGGAGCGAGGAGCGGTGGCTACACCTTC. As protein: CASSTDPLGARSGGYTF.

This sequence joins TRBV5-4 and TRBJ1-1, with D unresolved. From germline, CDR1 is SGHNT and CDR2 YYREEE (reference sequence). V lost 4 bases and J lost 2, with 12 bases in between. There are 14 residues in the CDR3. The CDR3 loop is CASSKPTFNTEAFF. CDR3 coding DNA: TGTGCCAGCAGCAAGCCCACCTTTAACACTGAAGCTTTCTTT.

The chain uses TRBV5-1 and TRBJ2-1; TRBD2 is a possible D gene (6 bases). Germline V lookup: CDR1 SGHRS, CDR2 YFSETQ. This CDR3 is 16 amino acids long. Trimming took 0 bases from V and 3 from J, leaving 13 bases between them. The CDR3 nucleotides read TGCGCCAGCAGCTTGGATGGGCTAGCGAGCTACAATGAGCAGTTCTTC. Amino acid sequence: CASSLDGLASYNEQFF.

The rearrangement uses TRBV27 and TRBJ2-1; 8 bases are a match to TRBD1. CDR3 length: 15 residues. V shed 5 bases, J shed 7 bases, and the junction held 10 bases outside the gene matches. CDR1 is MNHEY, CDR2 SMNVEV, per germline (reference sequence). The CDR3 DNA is TGTGCCAGCAGTACTTTTCGGGACAGGACAAATGAGCAGTTCTTC. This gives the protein CASSTFRDRTNEQFF.

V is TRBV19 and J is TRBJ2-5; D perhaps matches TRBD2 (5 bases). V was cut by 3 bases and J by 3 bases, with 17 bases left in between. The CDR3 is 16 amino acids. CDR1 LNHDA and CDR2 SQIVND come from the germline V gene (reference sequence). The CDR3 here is CASSIGFGTGEETQYF. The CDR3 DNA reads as TGTGCCAGTAGTATTGGTTTCGGAACCGGGGAAGAGACCCAGTACTTC.

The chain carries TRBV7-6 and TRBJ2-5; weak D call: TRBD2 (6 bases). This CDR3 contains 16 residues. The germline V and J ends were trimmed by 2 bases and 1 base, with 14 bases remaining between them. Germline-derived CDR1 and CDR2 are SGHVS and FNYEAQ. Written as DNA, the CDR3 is TGTGCCAGCAGCTTATTGGGGGGTGTCGGCCAAGAGACCCAGTACTTC. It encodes CASSLLGGVGQETQYF.

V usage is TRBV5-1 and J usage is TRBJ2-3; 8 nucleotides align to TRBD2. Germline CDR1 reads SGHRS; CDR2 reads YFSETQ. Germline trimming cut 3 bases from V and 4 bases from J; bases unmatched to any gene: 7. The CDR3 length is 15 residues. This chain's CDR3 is CASSSLGAGADTQYF. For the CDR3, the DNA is TGCGCCAGCAGCTCCTTGGGAGCGGGGGCAGATACGCAGTATTTT.

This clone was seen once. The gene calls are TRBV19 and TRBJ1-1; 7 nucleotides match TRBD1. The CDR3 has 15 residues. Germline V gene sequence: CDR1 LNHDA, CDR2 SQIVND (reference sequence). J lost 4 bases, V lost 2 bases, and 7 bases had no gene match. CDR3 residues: CASSISQTGRTEAFF. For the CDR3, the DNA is TGTGCCAGTAGTATAAGCCAGACAGGGCGCACTGAAGCTTTCTTT.